A selection of T cell receptor beta chains follows, all from one sample in a study of blood T cell repertoires in COVID-19. Data came from immunoSEQ multiplex PCR; TCRdb stores just in-frame clones and leaves some out. The sample carries roughly 73,000 clones, approximately 92% recorded once. The sample was peripheral blood. These receptors were collected from a man at least 80 years old with acute or convalescent COVID-19. Each CDR3 is given with its conserved first and last residue. A D gene is named only where the DNA matches it firmly. Clone size is not always given. Where it is, it says once, few, many or a class for expanded clones.

V	D	size	J	CDR3	DNA
TRBV5-1	NA	NA	TRBJ1-6	CASSLQGGNNSPLHF	TGCGCCAGCAGCTTACAGGGAGGGAATAATTCACCCCTCCACTTT
TRBV30	NA	NA	TRBJ1-1	CAWRGDHTEAFF	TGTGCCTGGAGGGGAGATCACACTGAAGCTTTCTTT
TRBV7-2	NA	NA	TRBJ1-1	CASSLLLRNTEAFF	TGTGCCAGCAGCCTCCTTTTGAGAAACACTGAAGCTTTCTTT
TRBV24-1	TRBD1	NA	TRBJ2-2	CATSDSRTGYRTGELFF	TGTGCCACCAGTGATTCGAGGACAGGGTACAGAACCGGGGAGCTGTTTTTT
TRBV3-1/TRBV3-2	NA	medium-sized	TRBJ1-2	CASSGVKGGGYTF	TGTGCCAGCAGCGGGGTCAAAGGGGGAGGCTACACCTTC
TRBV7-9	TRBD1	NA	TRBJ1-1	CASSEGQGQEAFF	TGTGCCAGCAGCGAGGGACAGGGTCAAGAAGCTTTCTTT
TRBV24-1	TRBD2	NA	TRBJ2-1	CATSDLTSGRASHNEQFF	TGTGCCACCAGTGATTTGACTAGCGGGAGGGCCTCTCACAATGAGCAGTTCTTC
TRBV10-3	NA	NA	TRBJ2-1	CAISIQGTLAYNEQFF	TGTGCCATCAGTATACAGGGAACTCTGGCCTACAATGAGCAGTTCTTC
TRBV19	NA	once	TRBJ1-3	CASSIPRPGNTIYF	TGTGCCAGTAGTATTCCCAGGCCTGGAAACACCATATATTTT
TRBV7-2	NA	NA	TRBJ2-3	CASSLLGPDTQYF	TGTGCCAGCAGCTTACTGGGGCCGGATACGCAGTATTTT
TRBV10-1	TRBD1	NA	TRBJ2-3	CASSETGGINPDTQYF	TGCGCCAGCAGTGAGACAGGGGGCATTAATCCAGATACGCAGTATTTT
TRBV20-1	NA	NA	TRBJ1-4	CSASWGGLEKLFF	TGCAGTGCTAGTTGGGGGGGCCTTGAAAAACTGTTTTTT
TRBV10-3	NA	NA	TRBJ1-1	CAAAGGGTEAFF	TGTGCTGCCGCTGGGGGGGGCACTGAAGCTTTCTTT
TRBV30	TRBD1	NA	TRBJ2-2	CAWSATGFTGELFF	TGTGCCTGGAGTGCGACAGGGTTTACCGGGGAGCTGTTTTTT
TRBV5-1	TRBD2	few	TRBJ2-6	CASSSGLAGNSGANVLTF	TGCGCCAGCAGCTCAGGACTAGCGGGTAACTCTGGGGCCAACGTCCTGACTTTC
TRBV18	NA	once	TRBJ1-1	CASSPRGGATMNTEAFF	TGTGCCAGCTCACCCCGAGGGGGGGCAACCATGAACACTGAAGCTTTCTTT
TRBV6-2/TRBV6-3	NA	NA	TRBJ2-6	CASSPAQSGANVLTF	TGTGCCAGCAGCCCCGCCCAGTCTGGGGCCAACGTCCTGACTTTC
TRBV18	TRBD1	once	TRBJ1-2	CASSPGTGGNYGYTF	TGTGCCAGCTCACCCGGGACAGGGGGCAACTATGGCTACACCTTC
TRBV3-1/TRBV3-2	NA	NA	TRBJ2-3	CASSQSADTQYF	TGTGCCAGCAGCCAGTCGGCAGATACGCAGTATTTT
TRBV5-5	NA	few	TRBJ1-2	CASSLGGNYGYTF	TGTGCCAGCAGCTTGGGGGGCAACTATGGCTACACCTTC
TRBV6-6	TRBD2	NA	TRBJ2-1	CASSPRTSGRAGNEQFF	TGTGCCAGCAGTCCACGGACTAGCGGGAGGGCAGGAAATGAGCAGTTCTTC
TRBV7-2	NA	NA	TRBJ1-3	CASSLGGTAGNTIYF	TGTGCCAGCAGCTTAGGGGGGACTGCTGGAAACACCATATATTTT
TRBV15	TRBD2	NA	TRBJ2-2	CATSPQAGGYTGELFF	TGTGCCACCAGCCCCCAGGCGGGAGGCTACACCGGGGAGCTGTTTTTT
TRBV28	NA	NA	TRBJ1-5	CASRSGPREDQPQHF	TGTGCCAGCAGGTCGGGACCGCGGGAGGACCAGCCCCAGCATTTT
TRBV9	NA	NA	TRBJ2-7	CASSVNAGSYEQYF	TGTGCCAGCAGCGTCAATGCAGGCTCCTACGAGCAGTACTTC
TRBV19	TRBD1	NA	TRBJ1-3	CASQGTGAGNTIYF	TGTGCCTCTCAGGGGACAGGGGCTGGAAACACCATATATTTT
TRBV7-2	NA	NA	TRBJ2-1	CASSRAVYNEQFF	TGTGCCAGCTCGCGGGCGGTTTACAATGAGCAGTTCTTC
TRBV30	NA	NA	TRBJ1-2	CAWSDGGEYGYTF	TGTGCCTGGAGTGATGGGGGCGAGTATGGCTACACCTTC
TRBV29-1	NA	NA	TRBJ2-1	CSFRVMNEQFF	TGCAGCTTTCGAGTTATGAATGAGCAGTTCTTC
TRBV6-5	NA	NA	TRBJ2-5	CASSRGLSPQETQYF	TGTGCCAGCAGCCGGGGTCTAAGCCCCCAAGAGACCCAGTACTTC
TRBV5-1	NA	NA	TRBJ2-1	CASSVTHNEQFF	TGCGCCAGCAGCGTCACACACAATGAGCAGTTCTTC
TRBV27	TRBD1	once	TRBJ1-4	CASGLTGGILKLFF	TGTGCCAGCGGTCTGACAGGGGGCATTTTAAAACTGTTTTTT
TRBV9	TRBD1	NA	TRBJ1-5	CASSVGRGQQPQHF	TGTGCCAGCAGCGTAGGAAGGGGACAGCAGCCCCAGCATTTT
TRBV2	TRBD1	NA	TRBJ1-1	CASSPQGHATEAFF	TGTGCCAGCAGTCCACAGGGGCATGCGACTGAAGCTTTCTTT
TRBV5-1	TRBD2	NA	TRBJ2-5	CASSAGLAGPQTQYF	TGCGCCAGCAGCGCCGGACTAGCGGGGCCTCAGACCCAGTACTTC